The present T cell receptor beta chain was sequenced within a study of OX40 agonist ivuxolimab in advanced cancers. Looking at the study overall: From about 23 to 85 years was the age range, with a mean of around 54 years, and about 78% were male.

Libraries were prepared by immunoSEQ multiplex PCR; TCRdb keeps only in-frame clonotypes and omits some of them. The sample has more than 60,000 clones; roughly four fifths are singletons. Trimming stripped 6 bases from V and 7 bases from J, with 12 bases between. CDR1 and CDR2 from the germline V gene are KGHSH and LQKENI. This CDR3 spans 12 amino acids. The sequence came from an adult with an advanced solid tumor such as melanoma, head and neck, liver or kidney cancer. This rearrangement joins TRBV18 to TRBJ2-5, with unresolved D. The starting material was CD4+ or CD8+ T cells sorted from blood, obtained in a trial of the OX40 agonist ivuxolimab. CDR3 protein: CASSLDERTQYF. Written as DNA, the CDR3 is TGTGCCAGCTCCCTAGACGAACGGACCCAGTACTTC.